The source of this TCR beta chain is a study of cytotoxic CD8 clonotypes in ibrutinib-treated CLL. The assay was immunoSEQ multiplex PCR, and TCRdb's table has in-frame clones only and misses some. Among 60,000 to 75,000 clones listed, 90% were seen once. The germline V gene encodes CDR1 LNHNV and CDR2 YYDKDF (reference sequence). This CDR3 spans 15 amino acids. Trimming left V 0 bases short and J 10 bases short, with 15 bases between. The sequence derives from a human donor with chronic lymphocytic leukemia. Sequencing used PBMCs, obtained after 12 months of ibrutinib treatment. The chain recombines TRBV15 with TRBJ1-4, with D perhaps matching TRBD1 (5 bases). Here the CDR3 DNA reads TGTGCCACCAGCAGAGAAATAAAGGGGAAAGGAAAACTGTTTTTT. Translation: CATSREIKGKGKLFF.